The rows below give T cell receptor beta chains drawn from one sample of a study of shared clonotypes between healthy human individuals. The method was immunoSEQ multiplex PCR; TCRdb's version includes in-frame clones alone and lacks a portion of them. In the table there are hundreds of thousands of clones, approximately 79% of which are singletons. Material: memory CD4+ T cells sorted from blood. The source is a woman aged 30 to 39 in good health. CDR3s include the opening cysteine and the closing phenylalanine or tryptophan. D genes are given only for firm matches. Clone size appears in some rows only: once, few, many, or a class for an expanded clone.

TGTGCCAAAAGTTTTGGGGGCGATCAGCCCCAGCATTTT	CAKSFGGDQPQHF	13	TRBV28	many	TRBJ1-5	NA
TGTGCCAGCAGAGAACAGGGGGTTCCTTCTATTCCCTATGGCTACACCTTC	CASREQGVPSIPYGYTF	17	TRBV11-2	NA	TRBJ1-2	TRBD1
TGTGCCAGTAAGGAGGGACAGGGGGCGAAGGGCTACACCTTC	CASKEGQGAKGYTF	14	TRBV19	NA	TRBJ1-2	TRBD1
TGTGCCAGCAGCCATGACAGGGACAAGGAGACCCAGTACTTC	CASSHDRDKETQYF	14	TRBV2	few	TRBJ2-5	TRBD1
TGTGCCAGCAGCAAGGGACTAGCGGGTTTTAGGCGCGCGACCCAGTACTTC	CASSKGLAGFRRATQYF	17	TRBV21-1	NA	TRBJ2-5	NA
TGTGCCAGCAGCTTAGTAGAGCTCGGGACTAGCACAGATACGCAGTATTTT	CASSLVELGTSTDTQYF	17	TRBV7-9	NA	TRBJ2-3	NA
TGTGCCAGTAGAAGCGGGAGTTCGTATGAGCAGTTCTTC	CASRSGSSYEQFF	13	TRBV19	NA	TRBJ2-1	TRBD2
TGTGCCAGCAGAAGTGGGAGCCAAGAGACCCAGTACTTC	CASRSGSQETQYF	13	TRBV28	few	TRBJ2-5	NA
TGTGCCAGCAGTGAAGTCGGTCAACCCAATGAAAAACTGTTTTTT	CASSEVGQPNEKLFF	15	TRBV2	once	TRBJ1-4	NA
TGTGCCAGCACCGGCTCACCTAATCAGCCCCAGCATTTT	CASTGSPNQPQHF	13	TRBV28	NA	TRBJ1-5	NA
TGTGCCAGCAGTGATGGTGAAAAGCAGTACTTC	CASSDGEKQYF	11	TRBV25-1	once	TRBJ2-7	NA
TGTGCCAGCAGTGTGGGACAGGGCGTTGGCGAGCAGTACTTC	CASSVGQGVGEQYF	14	TRBV2	NA	TRBJ2-7	TRBD1
TGTGCCAGCAGCCCGTTGTGGGACACTGAAGCTTTCTTT	CASSPLWDTEAFF	13	TRBV16	NA	TRBJ1-1	NA
TGTGCCAGCAGCTTGCGGTGGCGGGAGTGGGACCTCACAGATACGCAGTATTTT	CASSLRWREWDLTDTQYF	18	TRBV5-5	NA	TRBJ2-3	TRBD2
TGTGCCATCAGTGAGAGAGGCCAGGATGGCTACACCTTC	CAISERGQDGYTF	13	TRBV10-3	NA	TRBJ1-2	NA
TGTGCCTGGAGTTGGTGGACAGGGGGCGCAATCGACACTGAAGCTTTCTTT	CAWSWWTGGAIDTEAFF	17	TRBV30	NA	TRBJ1-1	TRBD1
TGTGCCAGCAGCTTTCGACAGGGAGGTCGGGAGACCCAGTACTTC	CASSFRQGGRETQYF	15	TRBV11-2	NA	TRBJ2-5	NA
TGTGCCAGCTCACCGGACAGGGGCCACGAGCAGTACTTC	CASSPDRGHEQYF	13	TRBV18	NA	TRBJ2-7	TRBD1
TGTGCCAGCAGTTTGGGCGGGACAGGGGGCCGCGCTTTCTTT	CASSLGGTGGRAFF	14	TRBV28	NA	TRBJ1-1	TRBD1
TGTGCCAGCAGTGACTCCCGCTACGAGCAGTACTTC	CASSDSRYEQYF	12	TRBV6-1	few	TRBJ2-7	NA
TGCGCCAGCAGCCCACAAACCTGGGGGGCTAATGAAAAACTGTTTTTT	CASSPQTWGANEKLFF	16	TRBV4-1	NA	TRBJ1-4	NA
TGTGCCAGCTCCGGACAGGGAGGTGGAAACACCATATATTTT	CASSGQGGGNTIYF	14	TRBV18	once	TRBJ1-3	TRBD1
TGCAGCGTTGATGGGACAGGGGTTAATGAGCAGTTCTTC	CSVDGTGVNEQFF	13	TRBV29-1	few	TRBJ2-1	TRBD1
TGTGCCAGCAGTTTTTCCCCCGGACTAGCTTACATTCAGTACTTC	CASSFSPGLAYIQYF	15	TRBV6-1	NA	TRBJ2-4	TRBD2
TGTGCCAGCAGCGCAGTCTCGACCGGGGAGCTGTTTTTT	CASSAVSTGELFF	13	TRBV5-6	NA	TRBJ2-2	NA
TGTGCCAGCAGCGAGACACTAGCGGGAGTGCACGAGCAGTACTTC	CASSETLAGVHEQYF	15	TRBV25-1	NA	TRBJ2-7	TRBD2
TGTGCCAGCAGTGTGAACGGTGCGTTTGAACAGCCCCAGCATTTT	CASSVNGAFEQPQHF	15	TRBV2	NA	TRBJ1-5	NA
TGTGCCAGTAGTATCAGGGGCTCCGGGGAGACCCAGTACTTC	CASSIRGSGETQYF	14	TRBV19	NA	TRBJ2-5	NA
TGTGCCAGCAGAAGTCTGAATGAGCAGTTCTTC	CASRSLNEQFF	11	TRBV6-6	many	TRBJ2-1	NA
TGTGCCAGCAGCCAAGATCTCCGGACTAGCGGCACAGATACGCAGTATTTT	CASSQDLRTSGTDTQYF	17	TRBV4-2	NA	TRBJ2-3	TRBD2
TGTGCCAGCAGCCAAGTCCTGGGACTAGCGGGAGAGGGGCTAAAGGGATACAATGAGCAGTTCTTC	CASSQVLGLAGEGLKGYNEQFF	22	TRBV13	many	TRBJ2-1	TRBD2
TGTGCCAGCAGTTTAAAAACCCCTCCAGCCAACACCTTC	CASSLKTPPANTF	13	TRBV28	NA	TRBJ1-2	NA
TGTGCCAGCAGCCCCGACCTCACTTATGGCTACACCTTC	CASSPDLTYGYTF	13	TRBV11-2	NA	TRBJ1-2	NA
TGTGCCAGCACCTATCTAGGGGGCAATGAGCAGTTCTTC	CASTYLGGNEQFF	13	TRBV27	NA	TRBJ2-1	NA
TGTGCCAGCATCCCCAGCGGGTGGTCCTACGAGCAGTACTTC	CASIPSGWSYEQYF	14	TRBV28	NA	TRBJ2-7	NA
TGTGCCAGTAGTCAGGGACAGGGGCATGGCTACACCTTC	CASSQGQGHGYTF	13	TRBV19	NA	TRBJ1-2	TRBD1
TGTGCCAGCAGCCTTGGACAGGGGTTGGGCTACACCTTC	CASSLGQGLGYTF	13	TRBV6-6	few	TRBJ1-2	TRBD1
TGCGCCAGCACCCCCGGGACTAGCGGGAACGAGCAGTACTTC	CASTPGTSGNEQYF	14	TRBV5-1	few	TRBJ2-7	TRBD2
TGTGCCAGCTCACCACGGACAGCCTTCCAAGAGACCCAGTACTTC	CASSPRTAFQETQYF	15	TRBV18	few	TRBJ2-5	NA
TGTGCCAGCAGCGTAGGAATGAACACTGAAGCTTTCTTT	CASSVGMNTEAFF	13	TRBV9	NA	TRBJ1-1	NA
TGTGCCAGCAGCCTCACAGGCGCTGGGGCCAACGTCCTGACTTTC	CASSLTGAGANVLTF	15	TRBV11-2	many	TRBJ2-6	NA
TGTGCTACAAAAGACGGGACTGCCGACGGCAATGAGCAGTTCTTC	CATKDGTADGNEQFF	15	TRBV6-4	few	TRBJ2-1	NA
TGTGCCAGCAGCCCCAAGACTAGCGGCACCGGGGAGCTGTTTTTT	CASSPKTSGTGELFF	15	TRBV7-3	NA	TRBJ2-2	TRBD2
TGTGCCAGTAGTCCCGGGACTAGCGGCACCGGGGAGCTGTTTTTT	CASSPGTSGTGELFF	15	TRBV19	few	TRBJ2-2	TRBD2
TGTGCCAGCAGCCCTACTGGAGATACGCAGTATTTT	CASSPTGDTQYF	12	TRBV7-9	NA	TRBJ2-3	NA
TGCGCCAGCAGTGCACAAAGCTCCTACAATGAGCAGTTCTTC	CASSAQSSYNEQFF	14	TRBV5-1	NA	TRBJ2-1	NA
TGTGCCAGCAGGCTAACGATGAACACTGAAGCTTTCTTT	CASRLTMNTEAFF	13	TRBV5-6	NA	TRBJ1-1	NA
TGTGCCAGCAGTCAGGCCGGGACTTACCCTGCGGAGCAGTACTTC	CASSQAGTYPAEQYF	15	TRBV27	NA	TRBJ2-7	NA
TGTGCCAGTAGTCGGCGGACTACCTCTGGTGAGCAGTACTTC	CASSRRTTSGEQYF	14	TRBV19	NA	TRBJ2-5	NA
TGTGCCAGCAGCAGGGACAGCAATCAGCCCCAGCATTTT	CASSRDSNQPQHF	13	TRBV7-9	NA	TRBJ1-5	NA